These T cell receptor beta chains were read from a single sample in a study of T cell responses to AZD1222 COVID-19 vaccine. The assay was immunoSEQ multiplex PCR, and TCRdb's table has in-frame clones only and misses some. The sample includes about 150,000 clones, less than 90% of them seen just once. Specimen: peripheral blood, collected after recovery from COVID-19. The origin of the receptors is an adult who had recovered from COVID-19. Both conserved end residues are part of each CDR3. D genes are given only for firm matches. Rows may omit the clone size; those that give it use once, few, many or a size class.

v_call,clone_size,d_call,j_call,cdr3_nt,cdr3_aa
TRBV5-1,-,TRBD1,TRBJ2-3,TGCGCCAGCAGCCTGGAGACAGGGGGTCTCCCAGATACGCAGTATTTT,CASSLETGGLPDTQYF
TRBV4-1,-,-,TRBJ1-2,TGCGCCAGCAGCCAAGCTAGGGGGGTCTATGGCTACACCTTC,CASSQARGVYGYTF
TRBV28,-,-,TRBJ2-7,TGTGCCAGCAGCTCCAACCAACTAGGACACTACGAGCAGTACTTC,CASSSNQLGHYEQYF
TRBV5-1,-,TRBD2,TRBJ2-1,TGCGCCAGCAGCTTGGAATCCCTAGCGGGGGGGCCAGGCAATGAGCAGTTCTTC,CASSLESLAGGPGNEQFF
TRBV19,-,TRBD1,TRBJ2-1,TGTGCCAGTAGTACCGGGACAGGGTTCTACAATGAGCAGTTCTTC,CASSTGTGFYNEQFF
TRBV28,-,TRBD1,TRBJ1-5,TGTGCCAGCAGTTCGCCCACAGGGGGCAATCAGCCCCAGCATTTT,CASSSPTGGNQPQHF
TRBV6-1,-,TRBD1,TRBJ2-7,TGTGCCAGCAGTGAAATCCGGACAGGGCCCTACGAGCAGTACTTC,CASSEIRTGPYEQYF
TRBV6-6,-,-,TRBJ1-2,TGTGCCAGCAGTACCGGAAGGGGGAGCTCTGTCTATGGCTACACCTTC,CASSTGRGSSVYGYTF
TRBV5-4,-,TRBD1,TRBJ1-5,TGTGCCAGCAGCTTGGGGACAGGGGGTAGGAATCAGCCCCAGCATTTT,CASSLGTGGRNQPQHF
TRBV19,-,TRBD1,TRBJ2-2,TGTGCCAGTAGTTTCACAGGGGGCACCGGGGAGCTGTTTTTT,CASSFTGGTGELFF
TRBV24-1,-,-,TRBJ2-2,TGTGCCACCAGTGATTTGCACAGGGCCGGGGAGCTGTTTTTT,CATSDLHRAGELFF
TRBV27,-,-,TRBJ1-2,TGTGCCAGCAGACTCGATTGGCGTAACTATGGCTACACCTTC,CASRLDWRNYGYTF
TRBV6-4,-,TRBD2,TRBJ2-1,TGTGCCAGCAGTGACTCGATGTCTAGCGGGAGTGTGTCTAATGAGCAGTTCTTC,CASSDSMSSGSVSNEQFF
TRBV28,-,-,TRBJ2-1,TGTGCCAGCAGCAGAATAAGCGGCTCCTACAATGAGCAGTTCTTC,CASSRISGSYNEQFF
TRBV7-8,-,-,TRBJ2-2,TGTGCCAGCAGCTCCGGGACCGACACCGGGGAGCTGTTTTTT,CASSSGTDTGELFF
TRBV28,-,TRBD2,TRBJ2-7,TGTGCCAGCAGCGTAGCGGGAGGGTTGAGCTCCTACGAGCAGTACTTC,CASSVAGGLSSYEQYF
TRBV14,once,TRBD1,TRBJ2-7,TGTGCCAGCAGCCTTCAAATCGGACAGGGGGGCTACGAGCAGTACTTC,CASSLQIGQGGYEQYF
TRBV4-3,-,-,TRBJ1-3,TGCGCCAGCAGCCACTCCGGTTCTGGAAACACCATATATTTT,CASSHSGSGNTIYF
TRBV18,-,-,TRBJ1-1,TGTGCCAGCTCACCAGGAAACTCAGGGCTCCCCGGGTTCGGGACTGAAGCTTTCTTT,CASSPGNSGLPGFGTEAFF
TRBV5-4,-,TRBD1,TRBJ1-6,TGTGCCAGCAGCTTACGCGGACAGGGAGGGTCACCCCTCCACTTT,CASSLRGQGGSPLHF
TRBV18,once,TRBD1,TRBJ1-1,TGTGCCAGCTCACCGGGGACAGGGATGACTGAAGCTTTCTTT,CASSPGTGMTEAFF
TRBV4-2,-,-,TRBJ1-6,TGTGCCAGCAGCCAAGCCAGGCAGGGAAAGTCACCCCTCCACTTT,CASSQARQGKSPLHF
TRBV28,-,-,TRBJ2-7,TGTGCCAGCGGGGCTGCGCCCTACGAGCAGTACTTC,CASGAAPYEQYF
TRBV5-4,-,TRBD1,TRBJ1-6,TGTGCCAGCAGCCCGGGGACAGTCAATAATTCACCCCTCCACTTT,CASSPGTVNNSPLHF
TRBV27,-,-,TRBJ1-3,TGTGCCAGCAGTGTTTCTCTGGGGGAAGCGACTGGAAACACCATATATTTT,CASSVSLGEATGNTIYF
TRBV5-1,-,TRBD2,TRBJ2-1,TGCGCCAGCAGCTTCACTAGCGGGAGTAGCGAGCAGTTCTTC,CASSFTSGSSEQFF
TRBV6-5,-,-,TRBJ1-5,TGTGCCAGCAATTTAGACAGGAATCAGCCCCAGCATTTT,CASNLDRNQPQHF
TRBV4-1,-,-,TRBJ2-1,TGCGCCAGCAGCCTAGGCGGCAATGAGCAGTTCTTC,CASSLGGNEQFF
TRBV14,-,-,TRBJ2-3,TGTGCCAGCAGCCAAGAGGATACGCAGTATTTT,CASSQEDTQYF
TRBV4-2,-,-,TRBJ1-4,TGTGCCAGCAGCCAAGCTGGGGGTGAAAAACTGTTTTTT,CASSQAGGEKLFF
TRBV2,-,-,TRBJ1-6,TGTGCCAGCAGGGAACGGAGTTCACCCCTCCACTTT,CASRERSSPLHF
TRBV3-1/TRBV3-2,-,-,TRBJ1-6,TGTGCCAGCAGCCATAGTAGCAACGGGGGCTCAACACCCCTCCACTTT,CASSHSSNGGSTPLHF
TRBV5-4,-,-,TRBJ2-3,TGTGCCAGCAGCTCCACGACTGGTCGAGATACGCAGTATTTT,CASSSTTGRDTQYF
TRBV24-1,-,TRBD1,TRBJ2-5,TGTGCCCCCAAGACAGGGGTACTCCAAGAGACCCAGTACTTC,CAPKTGVLQETQYF
TRBV5-1,few,-,TRBJ2-7,TGCGCCAGCAGCCCGTACAGGGAGGACTACGAGCAGTACTTC,CASSPYREDYEQYF
TRBV5-6,few,TRBD1,TRBJ1-5,TGTGCCAGCAGCTCCGGGACAGGTCCATATAGCAATCAGCCCCAGCATTTT,CASSSGTGPYSNQPQHF
TRBV7-9,-,TRBD2,TRBJ2-1,TGTGCCAGCAGCTTAGCGAGGGGTAGCGGGCGGGTTGCCTACAATGAGCAGTTCTTC,CASSLARGSGRVAYNEQFF
TRBV19,-,-,TRBJ1-5,TGTGCCAGTGCCCACTCCGGGGCCTTCCAGCCCCAGCATTTT,CASAHSGAFQPQHF
TRBV28,-,TRBD1,TRBJ2-3,TGTGCCAGCAGTTACCTGGGACAGGGGGGTGGTCCCACAGATACGCAGTATTTT,CASSYLGQGGGPTDTQYF
TRBV7-6,-,-,TRBJ1-6,TGTGCCAGCAGCTTAGATTTTTCCTCTGGGCCCCTCCACTTT,CASSLDFSSGPLHF
TRBV19,-,-,TRBJ2-7,TGTGCCAGTAGTATAGGGGGGCTCACCTACGAGCAGTACTTC,CASSIGGLTYEQYF
TRBV27,-,-,TRBJ1-4,TGTGCCAGCAGTTTATTGGCGGTTACTAATGAAAAACTGTTTTTT,CASSLLAVTNEKLFF
TRBV5-1,-,TRBD1,TRBJ2-7,TGCGCCAGCAGGTGGGCCGGGACAGGGGCCTACGAGCAGTACTTC,CASRWAGTGAYEQYF
TRBV19,-,TRBD2,TRBJ2-2,TGTGCCAGTAGTAACCCGACTAGCGGTACTACCGGGGAGCTGTTTTTT,CASSNPTSGTTGELFF
TRBV19,-,-,TRBJ1-2,TGTGCCAGTAGTATGACACGGCCCCTTAACTATGGCTACACCTTC,CASSMTRPLNYGYTF
TRBV4-3,-,-,TRBJ1-6,TGCGCCAGCAGCCAAGGTCACAGAAATTCACCCCTCCACTTT,CASSQGHRNSPLHF
TRBV7-9,-,-,TRBJ1-1,TGTGCCAGCAGCTTAGCCCTTGCGGGGTCAAACACTGAAGCTTTCTTT,CASSLALAGSNTEAFF